This TCR beta chain was recovered during a study of OX40 agonist ivuxolimab in advanced cancers. General observations from the study: Relative to CD4+ cells, CD8+ T cells on average had more expanded clones.

For this clone: What it binds is unknown. A much larger clone differs by one base, so this may be a read error.

Sequencing used immunoSEQ multiplex PCR; TCRdb keeps in-frame clones, though not all of them. Of 60,000 or so clones in the sample, over 75% are singletons; the top ten hold around 10%. The receptor was derived from an adult with an advanced solid tumor such as melanoma, head and neck, liver or kidney cancer. The sequencing used CD4+ or CD8+ T cells sorted from blood, collected in a trial of the OX40 agonist ivuxolimab.

CDR3: CASSLGQNTEAFF. DNA for the CDR3: TGTGCCAGCAGTTTAGGTCAGAACACTGAAGCTTTCTTT. J is TRBJ1-1 and V is TRBV27, with D unclear. This CDR3 comprises 13 residues. Between the trimmed V and J ends, which lost 2 bases and 1 base, there was a span of 5 bases. Germline lookup yields CDR1 MNHEY and CDR2 SMNVEV (reference sequence).